This is a list of T cell receptor beta chains from one sample in a study of molecular identifiers for immune sequencing clone quantification. TCRdb processed the PCR reads anew with MiXCR; each CDR3 protein has one entry. The profile covers 490,000 or so distinct CDR3 sequences, with about 26% appearing a single time and around 0.79% taken by the ten largest. The sample taken for sequencing was naive CD8+ T cells from blood, with Jurkat cell RNA spiked in. Source of these receptors: a human donor in good health. Some libraries in this study had Jurkat cell RNA spiked in. Both conserved end residues are part of each CDR3. A D gene is named only where the DNA matches it firmly. Part of the rows lack a size; the others show once, few, many or a class for expanded clones.

>many|-|TRBJ2-3|TRBV2
TGTGCCAGCAGTGAAGCGCTTGACGGGAGCACAGATACGCAGTATTTT
CASSEALDGSTDTQYF
>many|-|TRBJ2-7|TRBV5-1
TGCGCCAGCAGCCCGATGTATTCCTACGAGCAGTACTTC
CASSPMYSYEQYF
>-|TRBD1|TRBJ1-5|TRBV6-6
TGTGCCAGCAGTTCCGGGACAGGGGCTCAGCCTCAGCATTTT
CASSSGTGAQPQHF
>-|-|TRBJ2-1|TRBV3-1
TGTGCCAGCAGCCGGCCTTACAATGAGCAGTTCTTC
CASSRPYNEQFF
>many|TRBD1|TRBJ1-5|TRBV6-5
TGTGCCAGCAGAACCGGGACAGGGGTTCAGCCCCAGCATTTT
CASRTGTGVQPQHF
>few|TRBD1|TRBJ1-1|TRBV19
TGTGCCACCGGGACAGGGGGAGGCACTGAAGCTTTCTTT
CATGTGGGTEAFF
>few|-|TRBJ1-2|TRBV6-5
TGTGCCAGCAGTTTTTCCGGGACGGCTCCTGGCGGCTACACCTTC
CASSFSGTAPGGYTF
>many|TRBD2|TRBJ2-2|TRBV6-5
TGTGCCAGCAGTTACTCGATCAGCGGGGGAAACACCGGGGAGCTGTTTTTT
CASSYSISGGNTGELFF
>few|-|TRBJ2-2|TRBV12-3/TRBV12-4
TGTGCCAGCAGTTTAGAGGCTATTTCCCTGGACACCGGGGAGCTGTTTTTT
CASSLEAISLDTGELFF
>many|TRBD1|TRBJ2-7|TRBV6-5
TGTGCCAGCAGTTACCTTGCAGGGGGTCCCCCCGAGCAGTACTTC
CASSYLAGGPPEQYF
>-|TRBD1|TRBJ2-3|TRBV11-2
TGTGCCAGCAGCCCCAGCGGGGACAGGGGGTCCACAGATACGCAGTATTTT
CASSPSGDRGSTDTQYF
>few|TRBD2|TRBJ2-3|TRBV20-1
TGCAGTGCTAGAGAACTAGCGGGGGCAAACACAGATACGCAGTATTTT
CSARELAGANTDTQYF
>few|TRBD1|TRBJ2-1|TRBV11-3
TGTGCCAGCAGCTCCACAGGGGGTGATGAGCAGTTCTTC
CASSSTGGDEQFF
>many|TRBD1|TRBJ1-1|TRBV9
TGTGCCAGCAGCGTAGGTAGGACAGGGGTGCATGAAGCTTTCTTT
CASSVGRTGVHEAFF
>-|-|TRBJ2-7|TRBV6-5
TGTGCCAGCAGCCCTCAGTGGCACCTCCCCTACGAGCAGTACTTC
CASSPQWHLPYEQYF
>-|TRBD2|TRBJ2-1|TRBV9
TGTGCCAGCAGCGTTTCGACTTGGCGGGAGGACGGCGATGAGCAGTTCTTC
CASSVSTWREDGDEQFF
>-|-|TRBJ1-4|TRBV7-8
TGTGCCAGCAGCTTCCTTGATACAGTAAATGAAAAACTGTTTTTT
CASSFLDTVNEKLFF
>few|-|TRBJ1-2|TRBV6-2/TRBV6-3
TGTGCCAGCACCAAATTTGGGCAGGCGCTCTATGGCTACACCTTC
CASTKFGQALYGYTF
>-|-|TRBJ2-3|TRBV15
TGTGCCACCAGCGCCACGCTAGAATTGGGCACAGATACGCAGTATTTT
CATSATLELGTDTQYF
>-|-|TRBJ2-7|TRBV5-1
TGCGCCAGCAGCTTGGTCGCAGGGGCCTCCGCGCAGTACTTC
CASSLVAGASAQYF
>many|-|TRBJ1-1|TRBV13
TGTGCCAGCAGCTCTATAGAGAAGGAAGCTTTCTTT
CASSSIEKEAFF
>-|TRBD2|TRBJ2-1|TRBV3-1
TGTGCCAGCAGCTCTCGACTAGCGGTTGAGCAGTTCTTC
CASSSRLAVEQFF
>-|TRBD1|TRBJ1-2|TRBV13
TGTGCCAGCAGCTTTTATAGAGGGGGCGAGGGTGGCTACACCTTC
CASSFYRGGEGGYTF
>few|-|TRBJ2-4|TRBV19
TGTGCCAGTACCTCGTTAAACATTCAGTACTTC
CASTSLNIQYF
>many|-|TRBJ1-1|TRBV5-6
TGTGCCAGCAGCCCGGTGGGGGCAGAAGCTTTCTTT
CASSPVGAEAFF
>few|-|TRBJ1-3|TRBV2
TGTGCCAGCAGTGAAGGGCAGGGGCAGAACACCATATATTTT
CASSEGQGQNTIYF
>-|-|TRBJ1-6|TRBV13
TGTGCCAGCAGCACCGGGGTAACGGGAACGCGTTCACCCCTCCACTTT
CASSTGVTGTRSPLHF
>-|-|TRBJ2-5|TRBV4-1
TGCGCCAGCAGCACGTACACGACAGCTTCACAAGAGACCCAGTACTTC
CASSTYTTASQETQYF
>few|-|TRBJ1-6|TRBV7-9
TGTGCCAGCAGCTTAGGACCAGGGTATGGTAGTTCACCCCTCCACTTT
CASSLGPGYGSSPLHF
>-|-|TRBJ1-1|TRBV19
TGTGCCAGTAGAATAGAAGTAGGCGGTATGAACACTGAAGCTTTCTTT
CASRIEVGGMNTEAFF
>few|-|TRBJ2-5|TRBV7-9
TGTGCCAGCAGCTCCCCGGTGGGGGGGCTGGAGACCCAGTACTTC
CASSSPVGGLETQYF
>many|-|TRBJ2-1|TRBV30
TGTGCCTGGAACTCGGGGGCGGTTGAGCAGTTCTTC
CAWNSGAVEQFF
>-|-|TRBJ2-2|TRBV4-3
TGCGCCAGCAGCCAAGAGTGGGCGGGGTCAACCGGGGAGCTGTTTTTT
CASSQEWAGSTGELFF
>few|-|TRBJ1-4|TRBV6-5
TGTGCCAGCGGGGCCCGGACTTACTTTGGAGAAAAACTGTTTTTT
CASGARTYFGEKLFF
>-|-|TRBJ2-6|TRBV28
TGTGCCAGCTGGGCCGCGGCGTGGCAGGGGTCCCCCTCTGGGGCCAACGTCCTGACTTTC
CASWAAAWQGSPSGANVLTF
>many|-|TRBJ2-4|TRBV27
TGTGCCAGCAGTCCCACCCCCCCCGGGGTAGTTCAGTACTTC
CASSPTPPGVVQYF
>-|-|TRBJ1-1|TRBV30
TGTGCCTGGAGTGTAGGCGGAGGGAACACTGAAGCTTTCTTT
CAWSVGGGNTEAFF